The 32 T cell receptor beta chains reported below all come from one sample, sequenced in a study of identical twins. TCRdb used MiXCR to reprocess the 5' RACE reads, holding one entry per CDR3 protein. The sample comprises approximately 620,000 distinct CDR3 sequences, about 9.4% of which are singletons, and approximately 0.96% rests with the top ten. The same specimen was also included in a second study, on yellow fever vaccine responses in identical twins.

Material for sequencing was PBMCs. All receptors derive from a woman in her late teens or twenties in good health.

This clonotype has a count of ten or more. The rearrangement joins TRBV11-2 to TRBJ2-5; TRBD1 might be the D (6 bases). V was cut by 4 bases and J by 3 bases, with 24 bases left in between. This CDR3 is built from 18 residues. Germline loops: CDR1 SGHAT, CDR2 FQNNGV. Written as DNA, the CDR3 is TGTGCCAGCAGCTCAAATCCTGGGTGGGGACAAAAGAAAGAGACCCAGTACTTC. Protein sequence: CASSSNPGWGQKKETQYF.

This clonotype was found a few times. The chain carries TRBV19 and TRBJ2-1; D gene unclear. The CDR3 is made up of 13 amino acids. CDR1 and CDR2 (germline): LNHDA, SQIVND (reference sequence). V was pared by 2 bases and J by 10 bases, with 12 bases between. The CDR3 nucleotides are TGTGCCAGTAGTATACCTAGTTTGGGGGAGCAGTTCTTC. Its translation is CASSIPSLGEQFF.

The chain carries TRBV7-2 and TRBJ1-6, with 11 positions matching TRBD1. V lost 4 bases, J lost 7 bases, and 3 bases stayed unmatched. The CDR3 sequence is 15 residues long. Germline assignment: CDR1 SGHTA and CDR2 FQGNSA. The CDR3 bases are TGTGCCAGCAGCTCCAGGGACAGGGGGAATTCACCCCTCCACTTT. Translated, it gives CASSSRDRGNSPLHF.

A few counts support this clonotype. CDR3 protein: CATSRVPSGSSYEQYF. The CDR3 DNA sequence: TGTGCCACCAGCAGAGTACCAAGCGGGAGCTCCTACGAGCAGTACTTC. The chain has TRBV15 and TRBJ2-7; 8 bases fit TRBD2. This CDR3 spans 16 amino acids. From germline, CDR1 is LNHNV and CDR2 YYDKDF (reference sequence). Trimming cost V 1 base and J 0 bases; bases outside gene matches: 5. The entire variable domain, with the rest obtained from reference TRBV15 and TRBJ2-7, is as follows: DAMVIQNPRYQVTQFGKPVTLSCSQTLNHNVMYWYQQKSSQAPKLLFHYYDKDFNNEADTPDNFQSRRPNTSFCFLDIRSPGLGDTAMYLCATSRVPSGSSYEQYFGPGTRLTVT.

This chain links TRBV5-1 with TRBJ2-7; D not certain. Germline V lookup: CDR1 SGHRS, CDR2 YFSETQ. V was shortened by 3 bases and J by 2 bases, with 12 bases between the two germline ends. CDR3 length equals 14 residues. The CDR3 DNA is TGCGCCAGCAGCTATGGCTCCGGCCCCTACGAGCAGTACTTC. Translating it yields CASSYGSGPYEQYF.

The chain is built from TRBV19 and TRBJ1-5, with TRBD1 identical over 8 bases. The CDR3 has 15 amino acids. Germline loops: CDR1 LNHDA, CDR2 SQIVND (reference sequence). Germline trimming cut 6 bases from V and 3 bases from J; bases unmatched to any gene: 7. The CDR3 DNA reads TGTGCCAGTAGATCCACGACAGGGGACAATCAGCCCCAGCATTTT. Residues: CASRSTTGDNQPQHF.

Comments on this clonotype: A much larger clone differs by one base, so this may be a read error. The CDR3 does not close with the conserved phenylalanine or tryptophan, likely indicating a read error. V and J are TRBV24-1 and TRBJ2-3, with D possibly TRBD1 on 6 matching bases. The ends were cut back, 7 bases at V and 2 bases at J, with 15 bases in the middle. Germline V gives CDR1 KGHDR, CDR2 SFDVKD. The CDR3 sequence is 15 residues long. CDR3 in DNA: TGTGCCACCAGCAAGGGACAAGGCTACACAGATACGCAGTATCTT. This gives the protein CATSKGQGYTDTQYL.

J is TRBJ2-2 and V is TRBV5-4; 15 nucleotides match TRBD2. Trimming cost V 3 bases and J 1 base; bases outside gene matches: 13. There are 21 residues in the CDR3. CDR1 is SGHNT, CDR2 YYREEE, per germline (reference sequence). CDR3 loop: CASSYRQPGLAGGQNTGELFF. As DNA, the CDR3 is TGTGCCAGCAGCTACCGCCAACCGGGACTAGCGGGGGGCCAGAACACCGGGGAGCTGTTTTTT. The full variable domain, in which reference TRBV5-4 and TRBJ2-2 provide the parts outside the CDR3, is ETGVTQSPTHLIKTRGQQVTLRCSSQSGHNTVSWYQQALGQGPQFIFQYYREEENGRGNFPPRFSGLQFPNYSSELNVNALELDDSALYLCASSYRQPGLAGGQNTGELFFGEGSRLTVL.

The genes are TRBV5-6 and TRBJ2-4, with D possibly being TRBD2 (7 bases). In germline, CDR1 is SGHDT, CDR2 YYEEEE. V was pared by 4 bases and J by 2 bases, with 19 bases between. The CDR3 runs 17 residues. The CDR3 reads CASSSLRGGGTKNIQYF. In nucleotides, the CDR3 is TGTGCCAGCAGCAGCCTGCGGGGAGGGGGGACCAAAAACATTCAGTACTTC.

This clonotype was detected many times. The chain joins TRBV6-2 or TRBV6-3 to TRBJ2-7, with 7 nucleotides matching TRBD1. V gave up 6 bases and J gave up 2 bases; unmatched junction bases: 1. Per germline, CDR1 MNHEY and CDR2 SVGEGT. The length of the CDR3 is 12 residues. The chain's CDR3 is CASSQGAYEQYF. Written as DNA, the CDR3 is TGTGCCAGCAGCCAGGGGGCCTACGAGCAGTACTTC.

Comment on this clonotype: At one of its ends the junction is not consistent with the germline gene, which may arise from a read error. This chain joins TRBV2 and TRBJ1-1, with no clear D. The CDR3 spans 10 residues. Per germline, CDR1 SNHLY and CDR2 FYNNEI. This CDR3 reads CASSEARPYF. CDR3 nucleotides: TGTGCCAGCAGTGAAGCCCGCCCCTACTTT.

This clonotype was seen repeatedly, ten times or more. The chain employs TRBV29-1 and TRBJ2-2, with 8 bases aligning to TRBD2. Germline trimming cut 4 bases from V and 6 bases from J; bases unmatched to any gene: 7. The germline V gene encodes CDR1 SQVTM and CDR2 ANQGSEA. The CDR3 has 14 residues. CDR3 sequence reads: CSVVAGGVSGELFF. CDR3 nucleotide sequence: TGCAGCGTTGTTGCGGGAGGAGTGTCCGGGGAGCTGTTTTTT.

This clonotype was observed at least ten times. The rearrangement joins TRBV7-2 to TRBJ2-1; no firm D call. The germline CDR1 and CDR2 sequences are SGHTA and FQGNSA. This CDR3 has 14 residues. V lost 0 bases, J lost 8 bases, and 11 bases lay in between. This CDR3 reads CASSLAPGFYEQFF. In DNA form, the CDR3 reads TGTGCCAGCAGCTTAGCGCCAGGTTTCTATGAGCAGTTCTTC. The variable domain in full, completed from reference TRBV7-2 and TRBJ2-1, reads GAGVSQSPSNKVTEKGKDVELRCDPISGHTALYWYRQSLGQGLEFLIYFQGNSAPDKSGLPSDRFSAERTGGSVSTLTIQRTQQEDSAVYLCASSLAPGFYEQFFGPGTRLTVL.

This clonotype was counted only a few times. The gene calls are TRBV10-3 and TRBJ2-3; D is unresolved. This CDR3 region has 16 residues. Trimming cost V 3 bases and J 3 bases, with 16 bases left between them. The germline V gene has CDR1 ENHRY and CDR2 SYGVKD. The CDR3 region has the DNA TGTGCCATCAGTGATGATGGCAGCAAAGGGACAGATACGCAGTATTTT. Its protein is CAISDDGSKGTDTQYF.

This clonotype was detected a few times. The chain carries TRBV6-5 and TRBJ2-3, with D possibly matching TRBD2 (6 bases). Germline values: CDR1 MNHEY, CDR2 SVGAGI. The V end lost 2 bases, the J end lost 4 bases, and 13 bases lay between the germline ends. The CDR3 has 15 amino acids. The CDR3 protein is CASSYVRGSSDTQYF. For the CDR3, the DNA is TGTGCCAGCAGTTACGTCCGGGGGTCATCAGATACGCAGTATTTT.

Comments on this clonotype: A much larger clone is a single base away; this may be a read error. The rearrangement links TRBV29-1 to TRBJ2-7; D not certain. Germline V CDR1 and CDR2: SQVTM, ANQGSEA. The CDR3 consists of 13 residues. The V gene lost 3 bases and the J gene lost 5 bases, with 14 bases spanning the gap. The CDR3 nucleotides read TGCAGCGTTGAGGGTCGGTTCTTGAACGAGCAGTACTTC. Translation gives CSVEGRFLNEQYF.

V gene TRBV11-1 combines with J gene TRBJ2-3; weak D call: TRBD1 (6 bases). Germline CDR1 SGHAT, CDR2 FQDESV (reference sequence). V was shortened by 4 bases and J by 2 bases, with 22 bases between the two germline ends. This CDR3 spans 18 amino acids. CDR3: CASSSAVRGELPTDTQYF. The CDR3 bases are TGTGCCAGCAGCTCCGCCGTCAGGGGAGAACTTCCCACAGATACGCAGTATTTT.

The CDR3 loop is CSARDVHGLPNEQFF. In nucleotides, the CDR3 is TGCAGTGCTAGAGATGTTCACGGACTGCCCAATGAGCAGTTCTTC. This chain uses TRBV20-1 with TRBJ2-1; tentatively, D is TRBD2 (5 bases). Trimming took 0 bases from V and 6 from J, leaving 15 bases between them. Germline loops: CDR1 DFQATT, CDR2 SNEGSKA (reference sequence). The CDR3 consists of 15 residues.

This clonotype was counted only a few times. V is TRBV6-1 and J is TRBJ1-2; the match to TRBD1 covers 8 bases. Germline CDR1 and CDR2: MNHNS and SASEGT. This CDR3 has 14 residues. V trimming: 5 bases; J trimming: 6 bases; junction bases outside the gene matches: 8. The CDR3 loop reads CASSRQGIVNGYTF. CDR3 coding DNA: TGTGCCAGCAGTAGACAGGGGATAGTTAATGGCTACACCTTC.

J is TRBJ2-5 and V is TRBV4-2; D is perhaps TRBD1 (6 bases). The CDR3 has 14 residues. Trimming took off 0 bases at V and 10 bases at J, with 15 bases between the two ends. Germline lookup yields CDR1 LGHNA and CDR2 YNFKEQ. The CDR3, as DNA: TGTGCCAGCAGCCAAGATACAGGGTCGAGAGGCCAGTACTTC. Translating it yields CASSQDTGSRGQYF.

This sequence joins TRBV10-3 and TRBJ1-2, with TRBD1 as a possible D gene (5 bases). V was cut by 0 bases and J by 8 bases, with 25 bases left in between. CDR1 is ENHRY and CDR2 is SYGVKD in the germline V gene. CDR3 length: 18 residues. The DNA for the CDR3 is TGTGCCATCAGTGAGTCGTTTGCCGGGACGGAAGACGTGCACGGCTACACCTTC. This codes for CAISESFAGTEDVHGYTF.

This clonotype was seen a handful of times. J is TRBJ2-7 and V is TRBV4-3; perhaps TRBD2 as D (6 bases). V lost 0 bases and J 2 bases, leaving 26 bases between the germline ends. This CDR3 spans 20 amino acids. From germline, CDR1 is LGHNA and CDR2 YSLEER. Here the CDR3 reads CASSQDLAPGLGGKTYEQYF. In DNA form, the CDR3 reads TGCGCCAGCAGCCAAGATTTGGCCCCGGGCCTCGGGGGAAAGACCTACGAGCAGTACTTC.

In its sample, this clonotype was seen many times. The rearrangement links TRBV6-1 to TRBJ2-7; D perhaps matches TRBD2 (5 bases). Germline CDR1 and CDR2: MNHNS and SASEGT. Deletions cut 6 bases from V and 1 base from J, with 16 bases between. The CDR3 runs 15 residues. The CDR3 loop reads CASSKNRDQSYEQYF. CDR3 nucleotides: TGTGCCAGCAGCAAGAACCGGGATCAATCCTACGAGCAGTACTTC.

The chain combines TRBV21-1 with TRBJ2-7; TRBD1, the D gene given by the table, was not confirmed from the DNA. TRBV21-1 is designated a pseudogene. CDR3 length: 17 residues. CDR3 coding DNA: TGTGCCAGACATCGGGGGGGTGCAGGGGCTAACTCCTACGAGCAGTACTTC. Protein sequence: CARHRGGAGANSYEQYF.

This clonotype came up many times. The V gene is TRBV12-3 or TRBV12-4, the J gene TRBJ2-2, with D maybe TRBD1 (5 bases). The CDR3 has 13 residues. V lost 5 bases and J lost 5, with 9 bases in between. The CDR3 region is CASSHTGTGELFF. CDR3 coding DNA: TGTGCCAGCAGTCATACAGGAACCGGGGAGCTGTTTTTT.

This clonotype was detected only a few times. The chain joins TRBV2 to TRBJ2-2; 8 bases line up with TRBD2. CDR3 length: 16 amino acids. The V and J ends lost 3 bases and 5 bases, in that order; junction bases with no gene match: 8. Germline CDR1 reads SNHLY; CDR2 reads FYNNEI. The CDR3 DNA sequence: TGTGCCAGCAGTGATAGCGGGAATAGGGAAACCGGGGAGCTGTTTTTT. It is translated as CASSDSGNRETGELFF. Full variable domain (remainder filled in from reference TRBV2 and TRBJ2-2): EPEVTQTPSHQVTQMGQEVILRCVPISNHLYFYWYRQILGQKVEFLVSFYNNEISEKSEIFDDQFSVERPDGSNFTLKIRSTKLEDSAMYFCASSDSGNRETGELFFGEGSRLTVL.

The chain uses TRBV5-1 and TRBJ1-2, with D possibly being TRBD1 (5 bases). This CDR3 has 14 amino acids. Trimming cost V 2 bases and J 4 bases, with 12 bases left between them. Germline assignment: CDR1 SGHRS and CDR2 YFSETQ. CDR3 in DNA: TGCGCCAGCAGCTTAGAGACAGACGCCTATGGCTACACCTTC. Translated: CASSLETDAYGYTF. Filled out from reference TRBV5-1 and TRBJ1-2, the complete variable domain reads KAGVTQTPRYLIKTRGQQVTLSCSPISGHRSVSWYQQTPGQGLQFLFEYFSETQRNKGNFPGRFSGRQFSNSRSEMNVSTLELGDSALYLCASSLETDAYGYTFGSGTRLTVV.

At least ten counts were recorded for this clonotype. The chain uses TRBV12-3 or TRBV12-4 and TRBJ1-6, with D unclear. V gave up 6 bases and J gave up 9 bases, with 12 bases separating them. The CDR3 is made up of 13 amino acids. The CDR3 here is CASSRRAPSPLHF. Here the CDR3 DNA reads TGTGCCAGCAGCAGGAGGGCACCTTCACCCCTCCACTTT.

This clonotype was counted ten times or more. This chain uses TRBV6-5 with TRBJ2-2, with 7 bases fitting TRBD2. The CDR3 contains 17 residues. The germline gives CDR1 MNHEY, CDR2 SVGAGI. The ends lost 6 bases at V and 0 bases at J; junction bases unmatched: 10. CDR3 in amino acids: CASSRRQRGANTGELFF. The CDR3 bases are TGTGCCAGCAGCCGAAGACAGCGGGGAGCGAACACCGGGGAGCTGTTTTTT.

This clonotype was seen only a few times. V usage is TRBV20-1 and J usage is TRBJ2-4; D is unresolved. Deletions cut 0 bases from V and 0 bases from J, with 15 bases between. Germline CDR1 is DFQATT and CDR2 is SNEGSKA (reference sequence). The CDR3 runs 17 residues. The CDR3 is CSARESAVFLAKNIQYF. CDR3 DNA sequence: TGCAGTGCTAGAGAATCGGCAGTATTTTTAGCCAAAAACATTCAGTACTTC.

The table lists this clonotype with a few counts. The chain is built from TRBV2 and TRBJ1-6, with a possible D match to TRBD1 (5 bases). This CDR3 comprises 17 residues. The germline V and J ends were trimmed by 6 bases and 1 base, with 16 bases remaining between them. The germline CDR1 and CDR2 sequences are SNHLY and FYNNEI. The CDR3 DNA reads TGTGCCAGCAGCCGTGGGGCGGGGGGGTCCTATAATTCACCCCTCCACTTT. Its translation is CASSRGAGGSYNSPLHF.

The J gene is TRBJ2-7, the V gene TRBV12-3 or TRBV12-4; the D gene is possibly TRBD2 (5 bases). V lost 5 bases and J 5 bases, leaving 19 bases between the germline ends. This CDR3 contains 15 residues. CDR3 in amino acids: CASSLPNFGGHEQYF. The CDR3 DNA reads TGTGCCAGCAGTCTCCCAAACTTCGGAGGCCACGAGCAGTACTTC.